The 21 T cell receptor beta chains listed next were all sequenced from one sample in a study of T cell repertoires in cytomegalovirus infection. Using its own MiXCR run on the reads, TCRdb lists one record per CDR3 protein. The sample consists of about 600,000 distinct CDR3 sequences, 20% to 25% of them appearing once. Specimen: CD8+ T cells from PBMCs. The receptors originated from a human donor in good health (CMV status not recorded). Some clones in this sample may be carry-over from other donors' samples.

This clonotype turned up a few times. This chain connects TRBV19 to TRBJ1-1; weak D call: TRBD1 (6 bases). The germline V gene encodes CDR1 LNHDA and CDR2 SQIVND (reference sequence). This CDR3 spans 14 amino acids. The V gene lost 3 bases and the J gene lost 0 bases, with 8 bases spanning the gap. The CDR3 protein is CASSITGMNTEAFF. DNA for the CDR3: TGTGCCAGTAGTATCACAGGGATGAACACTGAAGCTTTCTTT.

This clonotype was detected only a few times. The chain has TRBV19 and TRBJ2-3; D not resolved. The CDR3 covers 13 residues. Germline V gives CDR1 LNHDA, CDR2 SQIVND (reference sequence). Trimming took off 4 bases at V and 3 bases at J, with 8 bases between the two ends. Written as DNA, the CDR3 is TGTGCCAGTAGTAAGGGATGGACAGATACGCAGTATTTT. Its translation: CASSKGWTDTQYF.

V usage is TRBV6-6 and J usage is TRBJ1-1; D unclear. This CDR3 contains 9 residues. The V gene lost 8 bases and the J gene lost 4 bases, with 2 bases spanning the gap. The V gene's germline CDR1 is MNHNY and CDR2 SVGAGI (reference sequence). The CDR3 here is CASFTEAFF. The CDR3 bases are TGTGCCAGCTTCACTGAAGCTTTCTTT.

This chain joins TRBV20-1 and TRBJ2-1; D not resolved. The CDR3 consists of 13 residues. Deletions cut 2 bases from V and 2 bases from J, with 7 bases between. The germline CDR1 and CDR2 sequences are DFQATT and SNEGSKA (reference sequence). For the CDR3, the DNA is TGCAGTGCTAGATCTCTCGCCTACAATGAGCAGTTCTTC. Amino acid sequence: CSARSLAYNEQFF.

This chain's CDR3 is CASSLGGYYTGELFF. The CDR3, as DNA: TGTGCCAGCAGTTTGGGGGGATATTACACCGGGGAGCTGTTTTTT. V usage is TRBV6-2 or TRBV6-3 and J usage is TRBJ2-2; perhaps TRBD2 as D (6 bases). V was shortened by 4 bases and J by 3 bases, with 12 bases between the two germline ends. The CDR3 loop spans 15 amino acids. Germline assignment: CDR1 MNHEY and CDR2 SVGEGT.

This clonotype was counted between two and nine times. This chain joins TRBV7-6 and TRBJ2-5; D call uncertain. The CDR3 sequence is 15 residues long. CDR1 is SGHVS, CDR2 FNYEAQ, per germline. V was pared by 6 bases and J by 3 bases, with 17 bases between. In nucleotides, the CDR3 is TGTGCCAGCAGACAACCCCCGAGCACGGAAGAGACCCAGTACTTC. This sequence encodes CASRQPPSTEETQYF.

This clonotype occurred a few times. The chain's CDR3 is CATSNRGLDTGELFF. CDR3 nucleotides: TGTGCCACCAGCAACAGGGGCTTGGACACCGGGGAGCTGTTTTTT. The chain combines TRBV24-1 with TRBJ2-2; 7 bases agree with TRBD1. The V segment lost 7 bases and the J segment 3 bases; nucleotides outside the gene matches: 7. This CDR3 contains 15 residues. CDR1 is KGHDR and CDR2 is SFDVKD in the germline V gene.

For this clonotype: This may come from a read error, since a much larger clone is one base off. The rearrangement links TRBV20-1 to TRBJ2-5; perhaps TRBD2 as D (6 bases). Deletions cut 0 bases from V and 5 bases from J, with 19 bases between. CDR3 size: 16 residues. CDR1 and CDR2 from the germline V gene are DFQATT and SNEGSKA (reference sequence). In nucleotides, the CDR3 is TGCAGTGCTAGAGATCTTGAAATCGGGGGATGGGAGACCCAGTACTTC. Amino acid sequence: CSARDLEIGGWETQYF.

This sequence joins TRBV6-2 or TRBV6-3 and TRBJ2-7; the D is unclear. Germline V gives CDR1 MNHEY, CDR2 SVGEGT. CDR3 length: 14 amino acids. The V end lost 6 bases, the J end lost 2 bases, and 14 bases lay between the germline ends. CDR3 DNA: TGTGCCAGCAGCCCTATAAACAAAGCCTACGAGCAGTACTTC. It specifies CASSPINKAYEQYF.

This clonotype has only a few counts. This chain joins TRBV29-1 and TRBJ2-7; 8 positions match TRBD1. CDR1 and CDR2 (germline): SQVTM, ANQGSEA. CDR3 length: 11 residues. V shed 6 bases and J 5 bases; nucleotides not matched to a gene: 3. Here the CDR3 reads CSVDRVHEQYV. The CDR3 nucleotides read TGCAGCGTGGACAGGGTCCACGAGCAGTACGTC.

The chain joins TRBV2 to TRBJ1-1, with TRBD1 identical over 7 bases. Germline assignment: CDR1 SNHLY and CDR2 FYNNEI. CDR3 length: 13 residues. The V segment lost 4 bases and the J segment 5 bases; nucleotides outside the gene matches: 4. CDR3 in amino acids: CASSGMTGTEAFF. The CDR3 region has the DNA TGTGCCAGCAGTGGCATGACAGGGACTGAAGCTTTCTTT.

A remark on this clonotype: The junction does not match germline at one end; this may be a read error. The chain has TRBV5-6 and TRBJ2-1; D unclear. The CDR3 length is 18 residues. From germline, CDR1 is SGHDT and CDR2 YYEEEE. The CDR3 DNA is TGTGCCAGCAGCCAGCAGGCCCTCGCGGTCGGTATCTACGATGAGCAGTTCTTC. Protein product: CASSQQALAVGIYDEQFF. The full variable domain, in which reference TRBV5-6 and TRBJ2-1 provide the parts outside the CDR3, is DAGVTQSPTHLIKTRGQQVTLRCSPKSGHDTVSWYQQALGQGPQFIFQYYEEEERQRGNFPDRFSGHQFPNYSSELNVNALLLGDSALYLCASSQQALAVGIYDEQFFGPGTRLTVL.

The CDR3 coding sequence is TGTGCCAGCAGCTTGGAGGTCTCAAGCACAGATACGCAGTATTTT. Its protein is CASSLEVSSTDTQYF. V and J are TRBV28 and TRBJ2-3; D might be TRBD2 (5 bases). V lost 6 bases, J lost 0 bases, and 13 bases lay in between. The CDR3 runs 15 residues. The germline V gene encodes CDR1 MDHEN and CDR2 SYDVKM.

This clonotype was observed a few times. V gene TRBV4-1 combines with J gene TRBJ2-3; D remains ambiguous. CDR1 and CDR2 from the germline V gene are MGHRA and YSYEKL. Trimming left V 5 bases short and J 8 bases short, with 11 bases between. This CDR3 spans 12 amino acids. The CDR3 DNA sequence: TGCGCCAGCAGCTTCCCTGAAGGTACGCAGTATTTT. Protein sequence: CASSFPEGTQYF.

The genes are TRBV28 and TRBJ1-5; 8 bases are shared with TRBD1. This CDR3 spans 17 amino acids. The germline V gene has CDR1 MDHEN and CDR2 SYDVKM. V shed 0 bases, J shed 1 base, and the junction held 5 bases outside the gene matches. CDR3 bases: TGTGCCAGCAGTTTATGGGGAGACAGGGGAAGCAATCAGCCCCAGCATTTT. It codes for CASSLWGDRGSNQPQHF.

This clonotype was seen more than once but under ten times. This chain joins TRBV6-2 or TRBV6-3 and TRBJ1-1; D gene uncertain. The CDR3 consists of 11 residues. Per the germline V gene, CDR1 is MNHEY and CDR2 is SVGEGT. The V and J ends lost 8 bases and 4 bases respectively, with 8 bases between them. This CDR3 reads CASALGTEAFF. The CDR3 DNA is TGTGCCAGCGCCCTGGGCACTGAAGCTTTCTTT.

The chain links TRBV20-1 to TRBJ2-2; maybe TRBD2 (6 bases). This CDR3 has 17 residues. Germline V CDR1 and CDR2: DFQATT, SNEGSKA (reference sequence). Trimming stripped 0 bases from V and 1 base from J, with 15 bases between. CDR3 amino acids: CSARDLFGGRNTGELFF. The CDR3 coding sequence is TGCAGTGCTAGAGATCTCTTTGGGGGGAGGAACACCGGGGAGCTGTTTTTT.

The chain joins TRBV20-1 to TRBJ1-2; TRBD1 agrees at 7 bases. With V trimmed by 5 bases and J by 0 bases, 12 bases remained unmatched. CDR1 and CDR2 from the germline V gene are DFQATT and SNEGSKA (reference sequence). This CDR3 is 16 amino acids long. The CDR3 DNA is TGCAGTGCTTTCCGGGACAGTGAAGATTCTAACTATGGCTACACCTTC. Protein product: CSAFRDSEDSNYGYTF.

In this sample, this clonotype turned up many times. V is TRBV7-6 and J is TRBJ2-4, with D possibly being TRBD2 (7 bases). V lost 5 bases and J 5 bases, leaving 25 bases between the germline ends. The CDR3 consists of 18 residues. Germline CDR1 SGHVS, CDR2 FNYEAQ. CDR3 nucleotides: TGTGCCAGCAGCCCTCTTCGTGGGGGGGCCGTGGGTGAAAACATTCAGTACTTC. It translates to CASSPLRGGAVGENIQYF. Combining the CDR3 with reference TRBV7-6 and TRBJ2-4 gives the whole variable domain GAGVSQSPRYKVTKRGQDVALRCDPISGHVSLYWYRQALGQGPEFLTYFNYEAQQDKSGLPNDRFSAERPEGSISTLTIQRTEQRDSAMYRCASSPLRGGAVGENIQYFGAGTRLSVL.

The chain uses TRBV7-9 and TRBJ2-3, with 8 bases identical to TRBD1. The CDR3 extends over 15 amino acids. With 5 bases clipped from V and 3 bases from J, the junction kept 7 bases outside the gene matches. CDR1 is SEHNR, CDR2 FQNEAQ, per germline (reference sequence). CDR3 sequence (DNA): TGTGCCAGCAGCAACACCGGGACAGGAACAGATACGCAGTATTTT. Translating it yields CASSNTGTGTDTQYF.

The J gene is TRBJ2-1, the V gene TRBV6-2 or TRBV6-3; D is perhaps TRBD1 (6 bases). The CDR3 runs to 16 residues. The germline gives CDR1 MNHEY, CDR2 SVGEGT. V lost 6 bases and J 4 bases, leaving 19 bases between the germline ends. The CDR3 region has the DNA TGTGCCAGCAGGCTCCGGGACACAATCCTATACAATGAGCAGTTCTTC. Translation gives CASRLRDTILYNEQFF.